One sample yielded the 18 T cell receptor beta chains listed below, sequenced in a study of T cell changes during pregnancy in multiple sclerosis. The assay was immunoSEQ multiplex PCR, and TCRdb's table has in-frame clones only and misses some. This sample yields about 32,000 clones, of which roughly 87% are seen a single time; around 10% belongs to the top ten. This sample comprised CD8+ T cells from peripheral blood mononuclear cells, obtained in the third trimester of pregnancy. Receptor source: a female donor with multiple sclerosis, enrolled in a pregnancy study.

The chain is built from TRBV27 and TRBJ2-1; D may be TRBD1 (7 bases). Germline loops: CDR1 MNHEY, CDR2 SMNVEV (reference sequence). The CDR3 spans 16 residues. V dropped 2 bases and J dropped 4 bases, with 15 bases sitting between them. This CDR3 reads CASSLNWGDRYNEQFF. DNA for the CDR3: TGTGCCAGCAGTTTAAATTGGGGGGACAGATACAATGAGCAGTTCTTC.

This chain's CDR3 is CASRGTGGDGYTF. The CDR3 nucleotides read TGTGCCAGCAGGGGTACAGGGGGCGATGGCTACACCTTC. The chain uses TRBV28 and TRBJ1-2; 9 bases line up with TRBD1. Trimming cost V 6 bases and J 6 bases; bases outside gene matches: 5. This CDR3 is 13 amino acids long. Germline assignment: CDR1 MDHEN and CDR2 SYDVKM.

This clone was recorded a few times. The chain is built from TRBV7-9 and TRBJ1-6; D is possibly TRBD1 (5 bases). Germline CDR1 reads SEHNR; CDR2 reads FQNEAQ (reference sequence). The length of the CDR3 is 14 residues. Trimming took off 2 bases at V and 7 bases at J, with 9 bases between the two ends. CDR3 DNA sequence: TGTGCCAGCAGCTTACCGGGGGTAAATTCACCCCTCCACTTT. Its protein product is CASSLPGVNSPLHF.

The chain is built from TRBV6-5 and TRBJ2-7, with 11 bases fitting TRBD2. Trimming removed 6 bases from V and 2 bases from J; junction bases left unmatched: 3. The V gene's germline CDR1 is MNHEY and CDR2 SVGAGI. There are 14 residues in the CDR3. CDR3 DNA sequence: TGTGCCAGCAGCTTACTAGCGGGGGCCTACGAGCAGTACTTC. This encodes CASSLLAGAYEQYF.

CDR3 in amino acids: CASSSTLSGGTDTQYF. Written as DNA, the CDR3 is TGTGCCAGCAGCTCAACACTAAGCGGAGGCACAGATACGCAGTATTTT. This chain joins TRBV7-8 and TRBJ2-3; D may be TRBD2 (5 bases). Trimming stripped 4 bases from V and 1 base from J, with 15 bases between. The V gene's germline CDR1 is SGHVS and CDR2 FQNEAQ. The CDR3 consists of 16 residues.

This chain connects TRBV5-6 to TRBJ2-7, with D perhaps assigned TRBD1 or TRBD2 (7 bases each). The CDR3 consists of 15 residues. The V gene's germline CDR1 is SGHDT and CDR2 YYEEEE. V was shortened by 4 bases and J by 2 bases, with 16 bases between the two germline ends. The CDR3 region has the DNA TGTGCCAGCAGCCTGGGGGGGACAGTCACCTACGAGCAGTACTTC. Amino acid sequence: CASSLGGTVTYEQYF.

J is TRBJ2-5 and V is TRBV7-2; 9 bases are a match to TRBD1. J lost 5 bases, V lost 5 bases, and 6 bases had no gene match. The germline CDR1 and CDR2 sequences are SGHTA and FQGNSA. The length of the CDR3 is 14 residues. CDR3 amino acids: CASSATGGGETQYF. The CDR3 DNA sequence: TGTGCCAGCAGCGCGACAGGGGGTGGGGAGACCCAGTACTTC.

The chain has TRBV4-2 and TRBJ1-6; weak D call: TRBD1 (5 bases). Between the trimmed V and J ends, which lost 0 bases and 0 bases, there was a span of 9 bases. This CDR3 has 17 amino acids. Germline values: CDR1 LGHNA, CDR2 YNFKEQ. CDR3 region: CASSQEGAYSYNSPLHF. CDR3 coding DNA: TGTGCCAGCAGCCAAGAAGGGGCCTACTCCTATAATTCACCCCTCCACTTT.

J is TRBJ2-7 and V is TRBV7-9; 10 nucleotides align to TRBD2. The CDR3 is 15 amino acids. Germline V gene data show CDR1 as SEHNR and CDR2 as FQNEAQ (reference sequence). The ends lost 1 base at V and 2 bases at J; junction bases unmatched: 2. Here the CDR3 reads CASSLERGGPYEQYF. The CDR3 DNA reads TGTGCCAGCAGCTTAGAGCGGGGGGGCCCCTACGAGCAGTACTTC.

The V and J genes are TRBV27 and TRBJ1-5; D gene uncertain. V lost 3 bases and J 0 bases, leaving 12 bases between the germline ends. This CDR3 has 16 residues. Germline V gives CDR1 MNHEY, CDR2 SMNVEV (reference sequence). The CDR3 DNA sequence: TGTGCCAGCAGTTTGTTCAGTGCGGATAGCAATCAGCCCCAGCATTTT. Its protein product is CASSLFSADSNQPQHF.

V is TRBV6-5 and J is TRBJ1-4; D is possibly TRBD1 (5 bases). The germline V gene has CDR1 MNHEY and CDR2 SVGAGI. The CDR3 is 14 residues long. V lost 0 bases and J 7 bases, leaving 9 bases between the germline ends. CDR3 nucleotide sequence: TGTGCCAGCAGTTACTCAGGGGAGGGTGAAAAACTGTTTTTT. Residues: CASSYSGEGEKLFF.

This chain uses TRBV7-9 with TRBJ1-1; D remains unclear. The V gene's germline CDR1 is SEHNR and CDR2 FQNEAQ (reference sequence). The CDR3 consists of 14 residues. V was shortened by 5 bases and J by 5 bases, with 15 bases between the two germline ends. The CDR3 DNA reads TGTGCCAGCAGCCCTAGTAGGTCGCCAACTGAAGCTTTCTTT. Translating it yields CASSPSRSPTEAFF.

The chain combines TRBV19 with TRBJ2-7, with 7 bases that match TRBD1. Unmatched junction bases numbered 9, after V lost 3 bases and J lost 4 bases. The CDR3 consists of 15 residues. Germline assignment: CDR1 LNHDA and CDR2 SQIVND (reference sequence). CDR3 nucleotide sequence: TGTGCCAGTAGTATTTCGGGACAGCCGACTTACGAGCAGTACTTC. It specifies CASSISGQPTYEQYF.

The chain combines TRBV10-3 with TRBJ1-5, with D tentatively TRBD1 (5 bases). Germline CDR1 ENHRY, CDR2 SYGVKD. Between the trimmed V and J ends, which lost 7 bases and 4 bases, there was a span of 14 bases. The CDR3 is 14 residues long. CDR3 sequence (DNA): TGTGCCATCAATCACGGGGGAGTTAATCAGCCCCAGCATTTT. It specifies CAINHGGVNQPQHF.

Only one count was recorded for this clone. The chain joins TRBV5-6 to TRBJ1-5, with 8 bases aligning to TRBD1. CDR3 length: 15 residues. J lost 5 bases, V lost 2 bases, and 6 bases had no gene match. Germline lookup yields CDR1 SGHDT and CDR2 YYEEEE. In nucleotides, the CDR3 is TGTGCCAGCAGCTTCGGGACAGGCGTTCATCAGCCCCAGCATTTT. This sequence encodes CASSFGTGVHQPQHF.

The chain joins TRBV27 to TRBJ1-2, with TRBD1 identical over 12 bases. In germline, CDR1 is MNHEY, CDR2 SMNVEV (reference sequence). The CDR3 sequence is 15 residues long. With 6 bases clipped from V and 4 bases from J, the junction kept 6 bases outside the gene matches. The CDR3 coding sequence is TGTGCCAGCAGCCCGGGACAGGGGGCTGGCTATGGCTACACCTTC. Amino acid sequence: CASSPGQGAGYGYTF.

The genes are TRBV7-9 and TRBJ2-2; D is ambiguous. The germline V gene has CDR1 SEHNR and CDR2 FQNEAQ (reference sequence). This CDR3 contains 12 residues. The V and J ends lost 7 bases and 7 bases respectively, with 10 bases between them. For the CDR3, the DNA is TGTGCCAGCACCTTCGGAGACGGGGAGCTGTTTTTT. Translating it yields CASTFGDGELFF.

This clone showed up just a few times. The rearrangement uses TRBV5-1 and TRBJ2-7; 9 nucleotides match TRBD1. Germline assignment: CDR1 SGHRS and CDR2 YFSETQ. V gave up 3 bases and J gave up 3 bases; unmatched junction bases: 7. The CDR3 covers 15 residues. This CDR3 reads CASSSRTGESYEQYF. As DNA, the CDR3 is TGCGCCAGCAGCTCCAGGACAGGGGAAAGCTACGAGCAGTACTTC.